This T cell receptor beta chain was sequenced in a study of blood T cell repertoires in COVID-19 (dated by TCRdb to the early 2020s). The study in broad terms: Samples from collaborators originated in the United States, Italy and Spain and spanned both the acute and convalescent phases of COVID-19. The material from the prospective study consisted of cDNA or gDNA derived from T cells, B-cell-depleted T cells, or PBMCs. Subjects who had been exposed to COVID-19, were actively infected with it, or had recovered from it provided the deeply sampled blood TCRbeta repertoires that made up the dataset. The repertoires were released in a freely available public database meant as a resource for research on the immune response to SARS-CoV-2. Samples came from the ongoing ImmuneRACE study (first 160 participants) plus 1,254 subjects from 6 global collaborators. Nearly every sample came with metadata listing a de-identified subject ID, COVID-19 status, age in years and sex. HLA class I and class II types, where available, came from metadata supplied by the sample provider rather than from assay-based typing. The investigation overall reported the following: How much clinical and demographic metadata was included differed by source and by participant, and the metadata was provided uncurated.

Deletion took 4 bases off V and 1 base off J, with a span of 13 bases between the germline ends. Based on the germline V gene, the CDR1 and CDR2 sequences are MNHEY and SVGAGI. The CDR3 starts with the cysteine, ends with the phenylalanine, and has 15 residues. This entry keeps only the CDR3 DNA: 45 bases, framed from base 1. This clone was found once. The antigen this receptor binds is unknown. No base-level quality is on record; no much larger clone is a single base apart. Whole blood was collected in K2EDTA tubes by collaborating institutions according to the institutions' own protocols. For TCRbeta analysis, collaborators shipped samples in one of three forms: frozen whole blood, isolated PBMCs, or DNA extracted from either of those sample types. TCRbeta CDR3 regions were amplified from genomic DNA by means of the immunoSEQ Assay, a bias-controlled multiplex PCR. In the authors' own workflow: Within the assay, amplification of reference gene primers was used to estimate how many nucleated cells each sample contained. To quantify the absolute abundance of each unique TCRbeta CDR3 rearrangement, sequence reads were collapsed and filtered. For each sample, productive Simpson clonality was calculated by taking the square root of Simpson's diversity index across productive rearrangements. TCRdb obtained this table from immuneACCESS and retained in-frame rearrangements with V and J assigned. These tables miss some clones; where compared with another copy, unresolved V genes account for less than half of the shortfall, and the remainder is unexplained. That table supplies the V and J calls and clone size; D and trimming were determined from the DNA. This sample comprises 110,000 to 150,000 clones, 82% of them detected only once. The top ten hold less than 5% of the sample.

The TCR comes from a woman older than 75 with acute or convalescent COVID-19. Sample: peripheral blood. In this chain, TRBV6-5 is recombined with TRBJ1-1, and the D gene may be TRBD1, 6 bases matching. In nucleotide form, the sequence is TGTGCCAGCAGTTTAAACAGGGTGAGGAACACTGAAGCTTTCTTT. It codes for CASSLNRVRNTEAFF.